The present entry profiles one TCR beta chain with its context. What it binds is unknown. TCRdb keeps only in-frame clones here, not all; method: immunoSEQ multiplex PCR. The sample includes about 200,000 clones, approximately 90% of them seen just once. These data are taken from a study of T cell responses to AZD1222 COVID-19 vaccine. V gave up 2 bases and J gave up 10 bases, with 9 bases separating them. Germline V CDR1 and CDR2: GTSNPN, SVGIG (reference sequence). This CDR3 has 10 residues. Points from the study as a whole: Spike as a whole was targeted by vaccine-associated CD4 TCRs, dominant at 160-218 and 743-854. Spike-specific TCR breadth rose after two AZD1222 doses, and depth rose as well.

The sequences come from peripheral blood, collected 28 days after the second dose of the MenACWY control vaccine. The TCR originated in an adult who received the MenACWY meningococcal vaccine as a control. The V call is TRBV30, the J call TRBJ2-7; D is ambiguous. This CDR3 is CAWSSGVQYF. The CDR3 bases are TGTGCCTGGAGTTCAGGAGTTCAGTACTTC. Using reference TRBV30 and TRBJ2-7 for the parts outside the CDR3, the full variable domain is SQTIHQWPATLVQPVGSPLSLECTVEGTSNPNLYWYRQAAGRGLQLLFYSVGIGQISSEVPQNLSASRPQDRQFILSSKKLLLSDSGFYLCAWSSGVQYFGPGTRLTVT.